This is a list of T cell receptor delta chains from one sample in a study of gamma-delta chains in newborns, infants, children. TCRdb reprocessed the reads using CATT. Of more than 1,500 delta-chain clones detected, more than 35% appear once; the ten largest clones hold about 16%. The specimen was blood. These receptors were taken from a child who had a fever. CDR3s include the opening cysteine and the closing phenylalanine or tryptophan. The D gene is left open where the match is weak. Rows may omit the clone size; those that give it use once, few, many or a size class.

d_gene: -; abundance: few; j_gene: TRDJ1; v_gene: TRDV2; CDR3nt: TGTGCCTGTGATTTCCTTACTGGTGACACCGATAAACTCATCTTT; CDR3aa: CACDFLTGDTDKLIF
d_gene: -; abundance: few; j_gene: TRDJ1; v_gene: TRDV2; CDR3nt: TGTGCCTGTGACACCCTTCTGGGGTACACCGATAAACTCATCTTT; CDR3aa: CACDTLLGYTDKLIF
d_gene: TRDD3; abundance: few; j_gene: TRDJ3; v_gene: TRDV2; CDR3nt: TGTGCCTGTGACACCGTTACTGGGGGATACTCCTGGGACACCCGACAGATGTTTTTC; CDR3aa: CACDTVTGGYSWDTRQMFF
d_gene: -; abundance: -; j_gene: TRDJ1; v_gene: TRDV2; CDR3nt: TGTGCCTGTGACACCTTGGGGGGGGCGGCCGACACCGATAAACTCATCTTT; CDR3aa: CACDTLGGAADTDKLIF
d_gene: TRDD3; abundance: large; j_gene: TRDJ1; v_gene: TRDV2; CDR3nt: TGTGCCTGTGACACCCTACACGCTGGGGGATACGCAACCGATAAACTCATCTTT; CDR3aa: CACDTLHAGGYATDKLIF
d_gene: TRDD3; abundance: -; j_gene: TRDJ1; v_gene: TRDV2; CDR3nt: TGTGCCTGTGACACCGTCCGTACTGGGGGTCCCCAAGTTTACACCGATAAACTCATCTTT; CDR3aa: CACDTVRTGGPQVYTDKLIF
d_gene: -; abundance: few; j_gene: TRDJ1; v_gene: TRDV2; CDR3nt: TGTGCCTGTGACACCTTGGGGCTCCACTCCGATAAACTCATCTTT; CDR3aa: CACDTLGLHSDKLIF
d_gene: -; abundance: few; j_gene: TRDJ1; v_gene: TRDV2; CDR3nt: TGTGCCTGTGACCGATTGGGGGCCCACACCGATAAACTCATCTTT; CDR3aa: CACDRLGAHTDKLIF
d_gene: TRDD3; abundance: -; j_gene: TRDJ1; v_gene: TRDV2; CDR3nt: TGTGCCTGTGACACCCTCGTACTGGGGGATAACGATAAACTCATCTTT; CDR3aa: CACDTLVLGDNDKLIF
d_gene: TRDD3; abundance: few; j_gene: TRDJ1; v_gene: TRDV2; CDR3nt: TGTGCCTGTGACATACTGGGGATGCACACCGATAAACTCATCTTT; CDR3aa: CACDILGMHTDKLIF
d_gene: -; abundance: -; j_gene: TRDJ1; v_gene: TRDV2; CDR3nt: TGTGCCTGTGACCATGTTAGGGAACCAGGGTACACCGATAAACTCATCTTT; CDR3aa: CACDHVREPGYTDKLIF
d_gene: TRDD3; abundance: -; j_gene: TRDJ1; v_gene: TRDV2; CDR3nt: TGTGCCTGTGACGGGGTGGGGGATACTTACACCGATAAACTCATCTTT; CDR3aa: CACDGVGDTYTDKLIF
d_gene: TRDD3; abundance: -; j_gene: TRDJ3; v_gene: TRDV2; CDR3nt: TGTGCCTGTGACCCTACTGGGGGATCAATTTCCTGGGACACCCGACAGATGTTTTTC; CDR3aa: CACDPTGGSISWDTRQMFF
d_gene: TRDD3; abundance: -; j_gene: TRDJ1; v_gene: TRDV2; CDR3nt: TGTGCCTGTGACATACTGGGGGATACTAGGACCGATAAACTCATCTTT; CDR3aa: CACDILGDTRTDKLIF
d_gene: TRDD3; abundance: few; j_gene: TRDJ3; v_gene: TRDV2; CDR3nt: TGTGCCTGTGACACCGTGGGGGATAGCTCCTGGGACACCCGACAGATGTTTTTC; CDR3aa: CACDTVGDSSWDTRQMFF
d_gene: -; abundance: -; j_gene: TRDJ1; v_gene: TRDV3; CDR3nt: TGTGCTTACTCGACTTCCCCTTCCCTAGCCGATAAACTCATCTTC; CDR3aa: CAYSTSPSLADKLIF
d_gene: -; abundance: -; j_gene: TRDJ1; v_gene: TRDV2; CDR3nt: TGCGCCTGTGACACCCTACACATGGTCCGGCAAAAACTCATCTTT; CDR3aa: CACDTLHMVRQKLIF
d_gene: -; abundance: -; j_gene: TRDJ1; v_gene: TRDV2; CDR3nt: TGTGCCTGTGATCCCATAAGTTACATCGATAAACTCATCTTT; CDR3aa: CACDPISYIDKLIF
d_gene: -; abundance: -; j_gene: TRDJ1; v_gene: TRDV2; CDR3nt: TGTGCCTGTGACACCGTACGGGGGGAGGATACCCCAACGAAACAGTCCGACACCGATAAACTCATCTTT; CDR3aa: CACDTVRGEDTPTKQSDTDKLIF
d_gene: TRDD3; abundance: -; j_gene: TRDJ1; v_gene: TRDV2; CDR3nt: TGTGCCTGTGACACCCTTCGGCGTGGGGGATACCCGCCTTACACCGATAAACTCATCTTT; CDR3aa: CACDTLRRGGYPPYTDKLIF
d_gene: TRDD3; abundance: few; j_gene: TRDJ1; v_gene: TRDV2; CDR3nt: TGTGCCTGTGACACCCTCGGTACTGGGGGATTTTACTCGGGCCTTTACACCGATAAACTCATCTTT; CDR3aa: CACDTLGTGGFYSGLYTDKLIF
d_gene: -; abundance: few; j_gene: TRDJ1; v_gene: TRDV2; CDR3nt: TGTGCCTGTGACACTCTGGGGATGGCCGATAAACTCATCTTC; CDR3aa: CACDTLGMADKLIF
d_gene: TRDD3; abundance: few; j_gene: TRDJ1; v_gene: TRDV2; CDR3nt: TGTGCCTGTGACGCAGTGATGACGAACTGGGGCACCGATAAACTCATCTTT; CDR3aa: CACDAVMTNWGTDKLIF
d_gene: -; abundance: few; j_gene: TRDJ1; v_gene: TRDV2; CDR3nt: TGTGCCTGTGACAGTGTACTGGGCTCCGATAAACTCATCTTT; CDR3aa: CACDSVLGSDKLIF
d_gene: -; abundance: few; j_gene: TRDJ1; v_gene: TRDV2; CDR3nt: TGTGCCTGTGACACCGTGGGATCCCCAACCGATAAACTCATCTTT; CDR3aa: CACDTVGSPTDKLIF
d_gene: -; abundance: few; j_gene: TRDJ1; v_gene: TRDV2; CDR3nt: TGTGCCTGTGACGCCTTGGGGTCCCTCACCGATAAACTCATCTTT; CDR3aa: CACDALGSLTDKLIF
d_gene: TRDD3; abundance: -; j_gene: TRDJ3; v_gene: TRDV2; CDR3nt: TGTGCCTGTGACTCTACTGGGGGATCAATTTCCTGGGACACCCGACAGATGTTTTTC; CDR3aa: CACDSTGGSISWDTRQMFF
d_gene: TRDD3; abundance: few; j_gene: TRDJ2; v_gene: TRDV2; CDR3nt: TGTGCCTATGACACGGTGGACTTAAATTACTGGGGCCATAATTTGACAGCACAACTCTTCTTT; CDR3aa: CAYDTVDLNYWGHNLTAQLFF
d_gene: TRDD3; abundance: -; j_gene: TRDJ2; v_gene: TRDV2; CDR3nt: TGTGCCTGTGACAGCCTGGGGGATACTAACCCTTCTTTGACAGCACAACTCTTCTTT; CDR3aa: CACDSLGDTNPSLTAQLFF
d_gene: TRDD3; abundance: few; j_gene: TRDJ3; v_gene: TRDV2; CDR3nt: TGTGCCTGTGACACCTGGGGGATTGATAGCTCCTGGGACACCCGACAGATGTTTTTC; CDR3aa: CACDTWGIDSSWDTRQMFF
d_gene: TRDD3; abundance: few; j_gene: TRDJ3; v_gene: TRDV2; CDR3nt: TGTGCCTGTGACGACACTGGGGGCTCCTGGGACACCCGACAGATGTTTTTC; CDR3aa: CACDDTGGSWDTRQMFF
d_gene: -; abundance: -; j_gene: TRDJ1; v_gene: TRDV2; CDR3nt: TGTGCCTGTGACACCTTGGGGCCCCACACCGATAAACTCATCTTT; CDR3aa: CACDTLGPHTDKLIF
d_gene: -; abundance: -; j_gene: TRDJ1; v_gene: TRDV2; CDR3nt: TGTGCCTGTGACACAGTTGGGGGCTCCCCCGATAAACTCATCTTT; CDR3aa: CACDTVGGSPDKLIF
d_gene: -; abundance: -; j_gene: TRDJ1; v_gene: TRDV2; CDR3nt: TGTGCCTGTGACACCCTACTGGGAACCGATAAACTCATCTTT; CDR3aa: CACDTLLGTDKLIF
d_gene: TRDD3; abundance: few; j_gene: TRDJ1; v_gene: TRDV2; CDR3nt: TGTGCCTGTGACACATTGGGTGAACTGGGGGATAAGAAGACCGATAAACTCATCTTT; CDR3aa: CACDTLGELGDKKTDKLIF
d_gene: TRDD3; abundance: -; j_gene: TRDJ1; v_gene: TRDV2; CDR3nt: TGTGCCTGTGTCACCGTCGGTCGTACTGGGGGACCTTACACCGATAAACTCATCTTC; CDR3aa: CACVTVGRTGGPYTDKLIF
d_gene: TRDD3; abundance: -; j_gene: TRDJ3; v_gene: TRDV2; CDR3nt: TGTGCCTGTGACACCATTACTGGGGGCCGCCCCCGGGACACCCGACAGATGTTTTTC; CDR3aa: CACDTITGGRPRDTRQMFF
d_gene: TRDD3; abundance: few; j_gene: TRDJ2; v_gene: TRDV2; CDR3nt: TGTGCCTGTGACGGACTGGGGGATACGCGAAGAGCACAACTCTTCTTT; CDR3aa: CACDGLGDTRRAQLFF
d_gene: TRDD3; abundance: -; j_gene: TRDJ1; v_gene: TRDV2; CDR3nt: TGTGCCTGTGACCTACTGGGGGATACTAGGAACACCGATAAACTCATCTTT; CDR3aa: CACDLLGDTRNTDKLIF
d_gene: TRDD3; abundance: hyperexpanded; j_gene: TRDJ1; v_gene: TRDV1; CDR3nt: TGTGCTCTTGGGGAACGTCGCTGGGGGATACGGTACACCGATAAACTCATCTTT; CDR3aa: CALGERRWGIRYTDKLIF
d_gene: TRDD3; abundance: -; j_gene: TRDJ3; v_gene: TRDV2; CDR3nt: TGTGCCTATGACACGTTGGGGGATACCTGGGATACCCGACAGATGTTTTTC; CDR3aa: CAYDTLGDTWDTRQMFF
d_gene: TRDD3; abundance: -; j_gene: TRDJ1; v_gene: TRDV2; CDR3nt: TGTGCCTGCGACACCGTGGGCGGGGGGGATACCGATAAACTCATCTTT; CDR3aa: CACDTVGGGDTDKLIF
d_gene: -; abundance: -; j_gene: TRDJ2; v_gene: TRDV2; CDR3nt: TGTGCCTGTGACGCCTTGTACCCCGCTTTGACAGCACAACTCTTCTTT; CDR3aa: CACDALYPALTAQLFF
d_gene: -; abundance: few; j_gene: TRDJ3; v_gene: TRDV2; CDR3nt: TGTGCCTGTGACGCGGTGGGGGGAAGCTCCTGGGACACCCGACAGATGTTTTTC; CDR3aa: CACDAVGGSSWDTRQMFF
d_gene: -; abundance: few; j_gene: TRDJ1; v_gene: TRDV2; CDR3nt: TGTGCCTGTGACAACATGGGGGCCCCTGAGAGTAAACTCATCTTT; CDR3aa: CACDNMGAPESKLIF
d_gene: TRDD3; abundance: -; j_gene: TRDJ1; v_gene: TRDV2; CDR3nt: TGTGCCTGTGACCCCGTGGGGACTGGGGGATACAGCACCGATAAACTCATCTTT; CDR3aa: CACDPVGTGGYSTDKLIF
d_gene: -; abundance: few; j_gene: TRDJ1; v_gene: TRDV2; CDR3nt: TGTGCCTGTGACACCGTCGGGCGACTATACACCGATAAACTCATCTTT; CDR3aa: CACDTVGRLYTDKLIF
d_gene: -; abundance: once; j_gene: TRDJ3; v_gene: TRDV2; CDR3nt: TGTGCCTGTGACCCTACTGGGAGATACAGTTCCTGGGACACCCGACAGATGTTTTTC; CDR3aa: CACDPTGRYSSWDTRQMFF
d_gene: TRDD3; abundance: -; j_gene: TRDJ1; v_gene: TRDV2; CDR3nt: TGTGCCTGTGACGTATTGGGGGATACTAAACTCATCTTT; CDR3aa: CACDVLGDTKLIF
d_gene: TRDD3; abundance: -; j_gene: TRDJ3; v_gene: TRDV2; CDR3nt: TGTGCCTGTGACACCGTGGATTCGCTCGGGGGATACAGCTGGGACACCCGACAGATGTTTTTC; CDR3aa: CACDTVDSLGGYSWDTRQMFF